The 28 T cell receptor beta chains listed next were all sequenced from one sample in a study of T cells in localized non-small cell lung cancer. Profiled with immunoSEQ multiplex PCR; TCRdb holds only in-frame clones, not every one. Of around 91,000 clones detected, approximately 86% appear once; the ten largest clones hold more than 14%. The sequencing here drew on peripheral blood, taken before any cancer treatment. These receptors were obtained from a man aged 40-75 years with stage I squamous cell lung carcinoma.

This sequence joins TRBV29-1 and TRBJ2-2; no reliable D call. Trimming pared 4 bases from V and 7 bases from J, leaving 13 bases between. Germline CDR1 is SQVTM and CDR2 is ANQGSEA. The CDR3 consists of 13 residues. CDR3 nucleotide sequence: TGCAGCGTTGGAAGCAATACAGTCGGGGAGCTGTTTTTT. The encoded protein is CSVGSNTVGELFF.

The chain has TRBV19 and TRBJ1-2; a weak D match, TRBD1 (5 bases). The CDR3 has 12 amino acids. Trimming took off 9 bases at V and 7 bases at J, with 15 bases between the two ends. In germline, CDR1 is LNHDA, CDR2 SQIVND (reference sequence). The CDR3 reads CASHPRGGGYTF. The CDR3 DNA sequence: TGTGCCAGCCACCCTCGTGGGGGTGGCTACACCTTC.

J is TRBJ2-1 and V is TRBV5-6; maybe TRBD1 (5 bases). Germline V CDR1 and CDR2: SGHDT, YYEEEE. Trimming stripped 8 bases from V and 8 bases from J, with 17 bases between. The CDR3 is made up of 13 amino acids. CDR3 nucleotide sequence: TGTGCCAGGTCAAGGGGAAGTTTGGATGAGCAGTTCTTC. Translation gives CARSRGSLDEQFF.

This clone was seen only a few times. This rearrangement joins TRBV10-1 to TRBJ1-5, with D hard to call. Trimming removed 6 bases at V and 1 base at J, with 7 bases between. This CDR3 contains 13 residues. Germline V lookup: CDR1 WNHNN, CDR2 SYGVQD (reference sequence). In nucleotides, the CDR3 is TGCGCCAGCAGCGCCGCAAGCAATCAGCCCCAGCATTTT. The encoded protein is CASSAASNQPQHF.

The CDR3 sequence: CASSQSRTGRGYTF. In nucleotides, the CDR3 is TGTGCCAGCAGCCAATCGCGGACAGGGCGAGGCTACACCTTC. This sequence joins TRBV14 and TRBJ1-2, with 8 bases that match TRBD1. The germline gives CDR1 SGHDN, CDR2 FVKESK. CDR3 length: 14 residues. V gave up 2 bases and J gave up 8 bases; unmatched junction bases: 7.

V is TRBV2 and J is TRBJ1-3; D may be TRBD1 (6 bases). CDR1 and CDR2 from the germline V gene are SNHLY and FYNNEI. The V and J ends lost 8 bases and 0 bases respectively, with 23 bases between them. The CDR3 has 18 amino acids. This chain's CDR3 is CASVRGGIPFHSGNTIYF. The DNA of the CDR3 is TGTGCCAGCGTTCGAGGGGGGATACCTTTTCACTCTGGAAACACCATATATTTT.

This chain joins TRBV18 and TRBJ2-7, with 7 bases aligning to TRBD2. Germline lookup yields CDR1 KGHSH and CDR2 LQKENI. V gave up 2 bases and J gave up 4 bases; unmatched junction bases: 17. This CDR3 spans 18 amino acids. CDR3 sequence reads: CASSPSPLDREDLYEQYF. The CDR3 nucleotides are TGTGCCAGCTCACCAAGCCCTTTAGACCGGGAGGATCTTTACGAGCAGTACTTC.

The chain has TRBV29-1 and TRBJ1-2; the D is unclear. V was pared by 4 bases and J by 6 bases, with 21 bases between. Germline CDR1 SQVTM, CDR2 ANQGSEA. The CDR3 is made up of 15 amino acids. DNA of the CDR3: TGCAGCGTTGGTAGGATAAGTGGGGTCTTTGATGGCTACACCTTC. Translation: CSVGRISGVFDGYTF.

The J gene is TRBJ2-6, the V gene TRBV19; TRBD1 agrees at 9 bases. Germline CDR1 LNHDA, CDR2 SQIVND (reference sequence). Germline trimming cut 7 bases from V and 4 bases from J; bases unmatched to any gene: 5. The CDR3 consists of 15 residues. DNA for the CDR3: TGTGCCAGTAATAACAGGGGGCTAGGGGCCAACGTCCTGACTTTC. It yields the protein CASNNRGLGANVLTF.

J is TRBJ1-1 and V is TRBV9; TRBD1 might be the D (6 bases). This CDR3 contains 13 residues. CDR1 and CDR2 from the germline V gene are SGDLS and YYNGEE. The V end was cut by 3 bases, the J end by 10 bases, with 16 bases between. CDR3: CASSANQRGRAFF. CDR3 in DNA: TGTGCCAGCAGCGCCAATCAAAGGGGGAGAGCTTTCTTT.

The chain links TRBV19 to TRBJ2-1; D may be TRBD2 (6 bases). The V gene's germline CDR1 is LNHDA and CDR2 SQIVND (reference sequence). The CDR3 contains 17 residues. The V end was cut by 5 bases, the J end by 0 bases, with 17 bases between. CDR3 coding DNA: TGTGCCAGTAGTTCTCCGGCCTGGAGGGGCTCCTACAATGAGCAGTTCTTC. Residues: CASSSPAWRGSYNEQFF.

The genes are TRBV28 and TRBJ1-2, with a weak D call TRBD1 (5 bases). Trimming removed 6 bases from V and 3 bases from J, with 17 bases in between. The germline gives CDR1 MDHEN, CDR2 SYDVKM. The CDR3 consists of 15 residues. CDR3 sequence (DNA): TGTGCCAGCAGCCCTTCCGGGTTGGGGGACTATGGCTACACCTTC. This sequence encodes CASSPSGLGDYGYTF.

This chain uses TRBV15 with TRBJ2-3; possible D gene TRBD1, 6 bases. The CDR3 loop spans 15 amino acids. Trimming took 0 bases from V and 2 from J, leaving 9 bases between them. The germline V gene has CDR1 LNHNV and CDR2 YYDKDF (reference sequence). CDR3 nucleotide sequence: TGTGCCACCAGCAGAGAGGGGGCCTCCACAGATACGCAGTATTTT. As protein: CATSREGASTDTQYF.

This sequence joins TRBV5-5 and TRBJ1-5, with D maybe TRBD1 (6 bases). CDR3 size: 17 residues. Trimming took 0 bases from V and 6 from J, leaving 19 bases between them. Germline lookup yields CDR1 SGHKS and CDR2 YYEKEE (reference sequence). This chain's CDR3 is CASSLGDVQGITQPQHF. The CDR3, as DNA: TGTGCCAGCAGCTTGGGTGATGTTCAGGGGATCACTCAGCCCCAGCATTTT.

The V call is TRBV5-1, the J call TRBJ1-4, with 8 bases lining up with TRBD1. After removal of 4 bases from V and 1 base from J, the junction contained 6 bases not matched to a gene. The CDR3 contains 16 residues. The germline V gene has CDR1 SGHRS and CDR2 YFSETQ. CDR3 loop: CASSPVGTGTNEKLFF. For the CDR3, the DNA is TGCGCCAGCAGCCCCGTGGGGACAGGAACTAATGAAAAACTGTTTTTT.

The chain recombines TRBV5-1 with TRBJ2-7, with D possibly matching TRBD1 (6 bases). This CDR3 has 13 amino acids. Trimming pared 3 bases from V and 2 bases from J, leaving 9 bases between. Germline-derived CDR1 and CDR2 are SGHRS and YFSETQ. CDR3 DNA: TGCGCCAGCAGCTATTCAGGGGCCTACGAGCAGTACTTC. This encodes CASSYSGAYEQYF.

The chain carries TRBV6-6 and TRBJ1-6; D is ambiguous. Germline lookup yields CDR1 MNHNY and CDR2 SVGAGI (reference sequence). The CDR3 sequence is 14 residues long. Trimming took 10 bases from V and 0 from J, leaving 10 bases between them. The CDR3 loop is CAIRPSSYNSPLHF. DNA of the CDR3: TGTGCCATCCGACCTAGCTCCTATAATTCACCCCTCCACTTT.

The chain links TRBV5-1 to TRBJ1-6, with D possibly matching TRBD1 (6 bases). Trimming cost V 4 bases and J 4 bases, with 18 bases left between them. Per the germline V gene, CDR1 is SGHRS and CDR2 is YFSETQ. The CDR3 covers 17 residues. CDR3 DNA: TGCGCCAGCAGCCAGAAACAGGGAACGAGTTATAATTCACCCCTCCACTTT. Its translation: CASSQKQGTSYNSPLHF.

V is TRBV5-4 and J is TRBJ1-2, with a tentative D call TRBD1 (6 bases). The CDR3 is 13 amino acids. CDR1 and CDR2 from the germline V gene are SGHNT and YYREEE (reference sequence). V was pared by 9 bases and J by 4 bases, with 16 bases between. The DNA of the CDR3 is TGTGCCACCCAAAGGGGGAGCCTCTATGGCTACACCTTC. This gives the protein CATQRGSLYGYTF.

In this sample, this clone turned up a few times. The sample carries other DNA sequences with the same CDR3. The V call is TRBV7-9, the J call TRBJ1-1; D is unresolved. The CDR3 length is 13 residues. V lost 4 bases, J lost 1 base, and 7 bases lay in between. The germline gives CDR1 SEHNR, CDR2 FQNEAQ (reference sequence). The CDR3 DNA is TGTGCCAGCAGCTACGACGGGAACACTGAAGCTTTCTTT. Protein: CASSYDGNTEAFF.

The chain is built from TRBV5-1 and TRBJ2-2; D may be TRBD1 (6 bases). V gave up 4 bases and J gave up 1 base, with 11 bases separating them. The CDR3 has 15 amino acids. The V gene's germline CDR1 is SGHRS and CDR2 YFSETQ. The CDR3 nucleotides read TGCGCCAGCAGCCTCGGGACAAGGAACACCGGGGAGCTGTTTTTT. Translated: CASSLGTRNTGELFF. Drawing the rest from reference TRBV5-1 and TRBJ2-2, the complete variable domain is KAGVTQTPRYLIKTRGQQVTLSCSPISGHRSVSWYQQTPGQGLQFLFEYFSETQRNKGNFPGRFSGRQFSNSRSEMNVSTLELGDSALYLCASSLGTRNTGELFFGEGSRLTVL.

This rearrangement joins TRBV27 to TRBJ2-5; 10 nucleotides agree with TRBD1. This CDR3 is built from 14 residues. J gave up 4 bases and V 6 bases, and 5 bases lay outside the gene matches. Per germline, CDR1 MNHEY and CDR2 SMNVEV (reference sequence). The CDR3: CASRTGTGVETQYF. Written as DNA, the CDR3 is TGTGCCAGCAGAACAGGGACAGGGGTAGAGACCCAGTACTTC.

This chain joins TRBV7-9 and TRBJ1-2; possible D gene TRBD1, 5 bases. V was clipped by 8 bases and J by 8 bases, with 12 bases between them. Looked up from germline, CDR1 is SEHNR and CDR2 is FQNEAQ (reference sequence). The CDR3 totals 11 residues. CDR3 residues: CASSTREGYTF. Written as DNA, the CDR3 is TGTGCCAGCTCGACCAGGGAGGGCTACACCTTC.

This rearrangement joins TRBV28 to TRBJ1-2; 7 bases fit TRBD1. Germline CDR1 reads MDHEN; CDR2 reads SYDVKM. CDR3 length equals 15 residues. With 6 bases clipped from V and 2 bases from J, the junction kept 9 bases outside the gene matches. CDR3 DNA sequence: TGTGCCAGCAGCCCTTTGGGGACAGCAAACTATGGCTACACCTTC. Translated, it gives CASSPLGTANYGYTF.

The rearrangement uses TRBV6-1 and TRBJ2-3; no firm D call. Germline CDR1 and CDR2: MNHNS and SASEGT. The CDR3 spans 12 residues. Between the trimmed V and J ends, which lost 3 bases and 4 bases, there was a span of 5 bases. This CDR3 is CASSDLADTQYF. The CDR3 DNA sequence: TGTGCCAGCAGTGACCTGGCAGATACGCAGTATTTT.

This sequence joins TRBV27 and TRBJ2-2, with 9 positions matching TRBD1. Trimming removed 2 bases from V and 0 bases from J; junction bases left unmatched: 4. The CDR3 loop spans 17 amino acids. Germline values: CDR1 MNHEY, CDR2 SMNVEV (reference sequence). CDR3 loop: CASSLGTGSANTGELFF. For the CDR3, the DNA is TGTGCCAGCAGTTTAGGGACAGGGAGCGCGAACACCGGGGAGCTGTTTTTT.

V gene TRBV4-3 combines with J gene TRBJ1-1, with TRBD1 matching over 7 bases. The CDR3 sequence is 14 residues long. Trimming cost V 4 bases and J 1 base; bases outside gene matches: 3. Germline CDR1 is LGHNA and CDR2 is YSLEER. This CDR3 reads CASSPGQTNTEAFF. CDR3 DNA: TGCGCCAGCAGCCCGGGACAGACGAACACTGAAGCTTTCTTT.

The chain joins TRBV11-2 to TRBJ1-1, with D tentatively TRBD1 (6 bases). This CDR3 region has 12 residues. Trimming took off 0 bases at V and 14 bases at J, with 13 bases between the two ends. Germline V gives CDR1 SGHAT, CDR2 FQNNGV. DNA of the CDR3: TGTGCCAGCAGCTTAGATCGGACAGTGGGGTTCTTT. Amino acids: CASSLDRTVGFF.